This T cell receptor beta chain stems from a study of spatial heterogeneity in lung cancer. Overall study context: Detected sequences consistently included more beta-chain ones than alpha-chain ones.

TCRdb re-analysed the 5' RACE reads in MiXCR, keeping a single row per CDR3 protein. This sample carries fewer than 4,000 distinct CDR3 sequences, 4.9% of them seen once, and the ten largest clones take around 16%. Judged by abundance, this clonotype is medium-sized. Its antigen is still unknown. Study results and limitations: Alpha chain coverage of tumor T cells was estimated at about 6.3%, and beta chain coverage at about 13%. Tumor mutation count correlated with how many alpha and beta TCRs expanded intratumorally.

Time point described: sample taken at primary tumor resection. Samples were donated by 72 untreated early-stage non-small cell lung cancer patients. The length of the CDR3 is 13 residues. Germline CDR1 reads SGHVS; CDR2 reads FNYEAQ. The germline V and J ends were trimmed by 2 bases and 6 bases, with 7 bases remaining between them. The sample in question was lung tumor tissue, obtained at surgery. V and J are TRBV7-6 and TRBJ2-2; D not certain. The receptor was derived from a female donor with early-stage non-small cell lung cancer. CDR3 amino acids: CASSLSSPGELFF. In nucleotides, the CDR3 is TGTGCCAGCAGCTTAAGTTCCCCCGGGGAGCTGTTTTTT.